One TCR beta chain is described in this entry. Sequencing used immunoSEQ multiplex PCR; TCRdb keeps in-frame clones, though not all of them. In the table there are about 120,000 clones, around 79% of which are singletons. This sample is drawn from a study of blood T cell repertoires in COVID-19. About the study: Acute and convalescent COVID-19 samples came from the United States, Italy and Spain. Sample material is recorded as cDNA or gDNA derived from T cells, B-cell-depleted T cells, or PBMCs.

What was sequenced was peripheral blood. The TCR sequence derives from a man between 65 and 85 years old with acute or convalescent COVID-19.

The CDR3 DNA is TGTGCCAGCAGCTTAGGGGGTAGCGGGGGGCCCACAGATACGCAGTATTTT. Encoded protein: CASSLGGSGGPTDTQYF. The chain is built from TRBV7-6 and TRBJ2-3; 10 bases are shared with TRBD2. Per the germline V gene, CDR1 is SGHVS and CDR2 is FNYEAQ. CDR3 length equals 17 residues. V shed 1 base, J shed 2 bases, and the junction held 6 bases outside the gene matches. Using reference TRBV7-6 and TRBJ2-3 for the parts outside the CDR3, the full variable domain is GAGVSQSPRYKVTKRGQDVALRCDPISGHVSLYWYRQALGQGPEFLTYFNYEAQQDKSGLPNDRFSAERPEGSISTLTIQRTEQRDSAMYRCASSLGGSGGPTDTQYFGPGTRLTVL.